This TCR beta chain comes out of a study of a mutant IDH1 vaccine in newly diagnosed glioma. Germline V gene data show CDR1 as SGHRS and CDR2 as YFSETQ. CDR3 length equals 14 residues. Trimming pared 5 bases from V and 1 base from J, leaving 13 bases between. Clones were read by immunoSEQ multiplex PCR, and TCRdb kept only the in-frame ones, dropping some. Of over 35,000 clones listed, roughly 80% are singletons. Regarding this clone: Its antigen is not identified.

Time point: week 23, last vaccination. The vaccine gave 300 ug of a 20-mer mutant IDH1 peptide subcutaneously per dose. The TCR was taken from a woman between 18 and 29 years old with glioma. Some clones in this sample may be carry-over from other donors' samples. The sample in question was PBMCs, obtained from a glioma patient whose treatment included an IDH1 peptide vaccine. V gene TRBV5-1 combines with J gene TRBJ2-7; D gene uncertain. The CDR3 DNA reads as TGCGCCAGCAGGATGGCGGTGCTGTCCTACGAGCAGTACTTC. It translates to CASRMAVLSYEQYF.